What follows is one TCR beta chain and its context. The data originate from a study of TIL therapy for anti-PD-1-resistant metastatic lung cancer. Germline V gene lookup returns CDR1 SGHRS and CDR2 YFSETQ. This CDR3 contains 16 residues. V was clipped by 4 bases and J by 5 bases; unmatched bases: 13. This was the immunoSEQ v3 assay. Survey-level samples got 2 million to 2.5 million read pairs; deep-level samples got about 5-6 million. The repertoire was sequenced with immunoSEQ multiplex PCR; TCRdb's copy has only in-frame clones and lacks some. The table lists 30,000 to 45,000 clones, less than 75% of them singletons. Time point given: pre-treatment sample, taken before nivolumab and TIL therapy. Stage 4 NSCLC adults joined between 2017 and January 2020.

The sequenced sample was blood, obtained at baseline. V usage is TRBV5-1 and J usage is TRBJ2-7; 9 bases align to TRBD2. This receptor was obtained from a person between 25 and 80 years old with non-small cell lung cancer. CDR3 residues: CASSPGFGTSGHEQYF. The DNA for the CDR3 is TGCGCCAGCAGCCCCGGTTTCGGAACTAGCGGGCACGAGCAGTACTTC.